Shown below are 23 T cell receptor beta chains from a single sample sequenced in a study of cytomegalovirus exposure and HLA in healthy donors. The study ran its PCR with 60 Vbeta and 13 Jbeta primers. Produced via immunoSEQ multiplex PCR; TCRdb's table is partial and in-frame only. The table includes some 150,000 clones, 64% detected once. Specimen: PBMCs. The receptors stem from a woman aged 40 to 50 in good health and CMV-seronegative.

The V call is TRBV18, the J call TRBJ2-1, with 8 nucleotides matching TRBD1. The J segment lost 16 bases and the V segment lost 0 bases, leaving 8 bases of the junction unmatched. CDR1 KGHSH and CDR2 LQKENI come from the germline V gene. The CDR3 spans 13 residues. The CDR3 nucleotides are TGTGCCAGCTCACCACCGGTCGCCAGGGGGCTTTTCTTC. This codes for CASSPPVARGLFF.

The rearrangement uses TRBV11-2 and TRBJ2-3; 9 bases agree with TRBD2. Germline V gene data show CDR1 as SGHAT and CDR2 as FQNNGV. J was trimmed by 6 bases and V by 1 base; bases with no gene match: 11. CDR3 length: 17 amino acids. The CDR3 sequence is CASSLVARGGHFDTQYF. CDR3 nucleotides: TGTGCCAGCAGCTTAGTGGCGCGGGGGGGTCATTTTGATACGCAGTATTTT.

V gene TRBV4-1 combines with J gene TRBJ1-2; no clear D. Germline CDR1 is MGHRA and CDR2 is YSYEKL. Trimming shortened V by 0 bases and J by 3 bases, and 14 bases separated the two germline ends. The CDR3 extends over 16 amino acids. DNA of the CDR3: TGCGCCAGCAGCCAAGAGAGGCCTACGGCACACTATGGCTACACCTTC. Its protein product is CASSQERPTAHYGYTF.

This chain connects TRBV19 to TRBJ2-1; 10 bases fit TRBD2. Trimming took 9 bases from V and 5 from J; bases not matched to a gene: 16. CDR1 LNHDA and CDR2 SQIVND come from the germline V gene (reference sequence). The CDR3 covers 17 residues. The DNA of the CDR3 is TGTGCCAGCGGGACTCGAGGTAGCGGGGGGCCCGACAATGAGCAGTTCTTC. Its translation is CASGTRGSGGPDNEQFF.

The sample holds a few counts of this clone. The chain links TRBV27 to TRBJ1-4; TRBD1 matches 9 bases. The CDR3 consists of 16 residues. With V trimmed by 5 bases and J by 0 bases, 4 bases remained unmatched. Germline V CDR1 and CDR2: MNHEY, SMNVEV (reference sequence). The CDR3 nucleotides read TGTGCCAGCAGTCCCTGGACAGGGGCAACTAATGAAAAACTGTTTTTT. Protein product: CASSPWTGATNEKLFF.

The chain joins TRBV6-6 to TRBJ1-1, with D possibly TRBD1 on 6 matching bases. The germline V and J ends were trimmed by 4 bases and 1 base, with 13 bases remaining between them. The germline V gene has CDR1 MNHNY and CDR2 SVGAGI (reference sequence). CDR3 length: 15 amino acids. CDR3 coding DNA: TGTGCCAGCAGTTCCACAGGGCATACGAACACTGAAGCTTTCTTT. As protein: CASSSTGHTNTEAFF.

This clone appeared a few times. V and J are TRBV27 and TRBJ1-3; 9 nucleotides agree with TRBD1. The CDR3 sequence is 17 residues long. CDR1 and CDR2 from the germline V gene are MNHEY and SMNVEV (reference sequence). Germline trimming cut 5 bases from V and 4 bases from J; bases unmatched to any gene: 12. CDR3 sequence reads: CASSPIYRGLRGNTIYF. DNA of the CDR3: TGTGCCAGCAGTCCTATTTACAGGGGGCTGAGGGGAAACACCATATATTTT.

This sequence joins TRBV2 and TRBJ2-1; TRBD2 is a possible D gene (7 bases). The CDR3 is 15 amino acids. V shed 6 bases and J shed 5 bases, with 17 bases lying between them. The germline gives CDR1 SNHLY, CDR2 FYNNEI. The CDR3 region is CASSGVRGAHNEQFF. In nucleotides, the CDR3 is TGTGCCAGCAGCGGCGTCCGGGGGGCACACAATGAGCAGTTCTTC. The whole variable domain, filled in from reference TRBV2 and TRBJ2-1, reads EPEVTQTPSHQVTQMGQEVILRCVPISNHLYFYWYRQILGQKVEFLVSFYNNEISEKSEIFDDQFSVERPDGSNFTLKIRSTKLEDSAMYFCASSGVRGAHNEQFFGPGTRLTVL.

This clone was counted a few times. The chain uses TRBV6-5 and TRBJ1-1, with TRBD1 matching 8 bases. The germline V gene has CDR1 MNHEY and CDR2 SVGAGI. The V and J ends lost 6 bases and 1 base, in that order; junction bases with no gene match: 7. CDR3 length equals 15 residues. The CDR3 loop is CASRRTGTGNTEAFF. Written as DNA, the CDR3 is TGTGCCAGCAGGCGGACCGGGACAGGGAACACTGAAGCTTTCTTT.

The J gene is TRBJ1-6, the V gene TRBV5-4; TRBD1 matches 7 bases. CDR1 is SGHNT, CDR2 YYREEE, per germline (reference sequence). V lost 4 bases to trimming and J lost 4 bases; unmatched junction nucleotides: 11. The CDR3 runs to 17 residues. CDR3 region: CASSPAGGALYNSPLHF. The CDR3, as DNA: TGTGCCAGCAGCCCGGCAGGGGGAGCGCTTTATAATTCACCCCTCCACTTT.

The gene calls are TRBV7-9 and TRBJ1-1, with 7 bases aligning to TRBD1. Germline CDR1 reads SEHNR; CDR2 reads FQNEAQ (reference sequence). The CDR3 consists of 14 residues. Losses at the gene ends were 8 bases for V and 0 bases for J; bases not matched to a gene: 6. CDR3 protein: CASRTDRLNTEAFF. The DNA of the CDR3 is TGTGCCAGCCGGACGGACAGGTTGAACACTGAAGCTTTCTTT.

CDR3 bases: TGCGCCAGCAGCGGGCTAGCGGGGAGCGACAATGAGCAGTTCTTC. Amino acids: CASSGLAGSDNEQFF. This rearrangement joins TRBV5-1 to TRBJ2-1; 9 nucleotides agree with TRBD2. This CDR3 is 15 amino acids long. In germline, CDR1 is SGHRS, CDR2 YFSETQ. J gave up 5 bases and V 4 bases, and 7 bases lay outside the gene matches.

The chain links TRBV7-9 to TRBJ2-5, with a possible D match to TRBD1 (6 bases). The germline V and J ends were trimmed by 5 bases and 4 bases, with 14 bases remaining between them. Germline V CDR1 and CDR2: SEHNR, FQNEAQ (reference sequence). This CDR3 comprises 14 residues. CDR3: CASSRTGYRETQYF. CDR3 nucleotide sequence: TGTGCCAGCAGCCGAACAGGGTACCGAGAGACCCAGTACTTC.

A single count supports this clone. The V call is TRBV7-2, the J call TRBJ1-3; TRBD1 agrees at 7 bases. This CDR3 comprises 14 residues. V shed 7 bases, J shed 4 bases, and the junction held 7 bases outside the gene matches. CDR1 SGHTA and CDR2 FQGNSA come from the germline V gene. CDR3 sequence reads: CASTPGQPGNTIYF. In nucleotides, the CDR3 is TGTGCCAGCACCCCGGGACAGCCCGGAAACACCATATATTTT. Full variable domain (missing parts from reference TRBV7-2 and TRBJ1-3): GAGVSQSPSNKVTEKGKDVELRCDPISGHTALYWYRQSLGQGLEFLIYFQGNSAPDKSGLPSDRFSAERTGGSVSTLTIQRTQQEDSAVYLCASTPGQPGNTIYFGEGSWLTVV.

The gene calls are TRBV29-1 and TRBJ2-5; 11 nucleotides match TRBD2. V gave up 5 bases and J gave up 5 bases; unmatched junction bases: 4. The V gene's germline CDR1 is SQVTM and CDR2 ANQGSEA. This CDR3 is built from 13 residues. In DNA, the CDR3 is TGCAGCGTTCGACTAGCGGGGAGGGAGACCCAGTACTTC. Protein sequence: CSVRLAGRETQYF.

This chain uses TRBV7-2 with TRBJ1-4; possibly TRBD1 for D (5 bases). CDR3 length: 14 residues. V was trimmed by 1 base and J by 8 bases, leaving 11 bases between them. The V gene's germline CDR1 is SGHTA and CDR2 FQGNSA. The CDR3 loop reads CASSLGGGVEKLFF. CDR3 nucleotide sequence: TGTGCCAGCAGCTTAGGGGGAGGGGTAGAAAAACTGTTTTTT.

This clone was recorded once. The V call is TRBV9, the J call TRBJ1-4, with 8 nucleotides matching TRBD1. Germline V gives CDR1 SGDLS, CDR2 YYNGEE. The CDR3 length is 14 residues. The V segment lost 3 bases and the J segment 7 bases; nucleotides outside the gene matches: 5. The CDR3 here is CASSAGTGGEKLFF. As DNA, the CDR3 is TGTGCCAGCAGCGCCGGGACAGGTGGTGAAAAACTGTTTTTT.

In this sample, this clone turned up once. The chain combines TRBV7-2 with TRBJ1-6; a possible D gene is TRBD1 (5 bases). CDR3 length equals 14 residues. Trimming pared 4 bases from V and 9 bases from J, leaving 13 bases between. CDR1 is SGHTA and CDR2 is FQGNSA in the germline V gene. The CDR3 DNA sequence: TGTGCCAGCAGCTCCCGACAGTTTTCTTCACCCCTCCACTTT. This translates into CASSSRQFSSPLHF.

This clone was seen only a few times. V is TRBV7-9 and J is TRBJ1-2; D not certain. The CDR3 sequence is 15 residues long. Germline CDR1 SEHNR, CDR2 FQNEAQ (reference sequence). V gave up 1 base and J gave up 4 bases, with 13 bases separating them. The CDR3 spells CASSLEPQAGYGYTF. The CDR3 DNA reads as TGTGCCAGCAGCTTAGAGCCCCAGGCGGGCTATGGCTACACCTTC.

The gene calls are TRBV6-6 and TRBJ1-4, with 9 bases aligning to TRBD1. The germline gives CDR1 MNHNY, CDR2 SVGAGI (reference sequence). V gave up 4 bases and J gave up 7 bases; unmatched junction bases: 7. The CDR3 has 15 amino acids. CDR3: CASSSTGTGSEKLFF. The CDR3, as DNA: TGTGCCAGCAGTTCTACCGGGACAGGGAGTGAAAAACTGTTTTTT.

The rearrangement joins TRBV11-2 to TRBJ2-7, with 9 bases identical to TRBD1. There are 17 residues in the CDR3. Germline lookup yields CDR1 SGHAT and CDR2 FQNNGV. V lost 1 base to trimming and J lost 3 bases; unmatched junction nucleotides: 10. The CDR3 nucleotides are TGTGCCAGCAGCTTAGCCTTTTCCGGGACAGGGTTCTACGAGCAGTACTTC. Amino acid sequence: CASSLAFSGTGFYEQYF. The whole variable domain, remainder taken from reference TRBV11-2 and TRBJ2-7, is EAGVAQSPRYKIIEKRQSVAFWCNPISGHATLYWYQQILGQGPKLLIQFQNNGVVDDSQLPKDRFSAERLKGVDSTLKIQPAKLEDSAVYLCASSLAFSGTGFYEQYFGPGTRLTVT.

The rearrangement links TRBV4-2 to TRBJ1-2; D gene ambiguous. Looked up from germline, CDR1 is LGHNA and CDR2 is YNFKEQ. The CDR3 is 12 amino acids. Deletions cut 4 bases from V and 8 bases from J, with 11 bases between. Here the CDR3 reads CASSLSGRGYTF. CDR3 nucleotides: TGTGCCAGCAGCCTAAGCGGCAGGGGCTACACCTTC.

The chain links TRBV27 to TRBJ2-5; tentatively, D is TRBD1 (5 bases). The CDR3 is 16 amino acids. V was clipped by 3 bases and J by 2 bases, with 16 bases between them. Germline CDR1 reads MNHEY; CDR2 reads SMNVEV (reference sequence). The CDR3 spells CASSFASERGQETQYF. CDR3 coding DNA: TGTGCCAGCAGTTTTGCGAGCGAAAGGGGACAAGAGACCCAGTACTTC.